Described below is a single T cell receptor beta chain sequence and its context. Trimming pared 8 bases from V and 4 bases from J, leaving 14 bases between. This CDR3 region has 14 residues. Per the germline V gene, CDR1 is SGHTA and CDR2 is FQGTGA. The entry originates in a study of blood T cell repertoires in COVID-19. Study-level information: The samples span acute and convalescent COVID-19 from the United States, Italy and Spain. The cDNA or gDNA used as material had been derived from T cells, B-cell-depleted T cells, or PBMCs.

The authors' processing: Reference gene primers were amplified, and this amplification served to estimate nucleated cell counts. Some clones are missing from TCRdb's copy, which holds only in-frame ones; the method was immunoSEQ multiplex PCR. For V, J and clone size, that table is used; D and trimming come from the DNA. The table has about 52,000 clones, roughly nine tenths seen once. Material: peripheral blood. The chain employs TRBV7-3 and TRBJ2-2; D is possibly TRBD1 (5 bases). This TCR was sampled from a man in his 60s with active COVID-19. Here the CDR3 DNA reads TGTGCCAGCGGCGCCCAGGGAAGCACCGGGGAGCTGTTTTTT. Encoded protein: CASGAQGSTGELFF.